The source of this TCR beta chain is a study of shared clonotypes between healthy human individuals. With respect to this clone: Its specificity is not known.

Sequenced by immunoSEQ multiplex PCR; TCRdb stores in-frame clones only, minus some. The sample includes approximately 700,000 clones, around three quarters of them seen just once. Study results and caveats: Clonotype sharing among donors was thought likely to change with sequencing depth.

V shed 3 bases, J shed 8 bases, and the junction held 8 bases outside the gene matches. CDR1 LNHDA and CDR2 SQIVND come from the germline V gene (reference sequence). There are 14 residues in the CDR3. The sequence came from a woman in her twenties or thirties in good health. The J gene is TRBJ1-2, the V gene TRBV19; 8 bases map to TRBD1. Sequencing was done on a sample of memory CD4+ T cells sorted from blood. As for subset: CD45RA-negative fraction. The DNA of the CDR3 is TGTGCCAGTAGTATCCTACAGGGGGTAGGCGGCTACACCTTC. Protein sequence: CASSILQGVGGYTF.